This TCR beta chain comes out of a study of vaccination and CD4 T cells after COVID-19. In the study overall: Control cultures were given a CEFX pool, an HIV-1 Nef pool, or no peptide.

Overall study results and limits: Convalescent patients had a median about 90% of reactive clones appearing only post-vaccination.

Cultured CD4+ T-cell DNA underwent Oncomine TCR Beta short-read sequencing. TCRdb fed the PCR reads into MiXCR, producing one record per CDR3 protein. Found here are about 10,000 distinct CDR3 sequences, roughly 40% of them singletons; the top ten hold around 30%. This clonotype occurred a few times. What it recognizes is unknown. There are 13 residues in the CDR3. V lost 1 base, J lost 5 bases, and 11 bases lay in between. Germline V gives CDR1 DFQATT, CDR2 SNEGSKA (reference sequence). As to treatment: roughly ten-day PBMC culture with coronavirus spike peptide pools or control peptides (ViraFEST assay). When roughly 10 days of culture had elapsed, CD4+ T cells were isolated by negative selection.

The clonotype comes from a human donor who had recovered from COVID-19. Sequencing was performed on CD4+ T cells from blood, cultured in vitro. The chain employs TRBV20-1 and TRBJ2-5, with D possibly TRBD2 on 6 matching bases. The CDR3 is CSARAGVGETQYF. The CDR3, as DNA: TGCAGTGCTAGAGCGGGGGTAGGGGAGACCCAGTACTTC.